This is a list of T cell receptor beta chains from one sample in a study of blood T cell repertoires in COVID-19. Produced via immunoSEQ multiplex PCR; TCRdb's table is partial and in-frame only. The sample has some 270,000 clones, 75% to 90% seen once. Sequencing was performed on peripheral blood. The source is a woman aged 40 to 50 who had recovered from COVID-19. Each CDR3 is given with its conserved first and last residue. Fields, in order: J gene, V gene, clone size, D gene, CDR3 protein, CDR3 DNA. D genes are given only for firm matches. Rows may omit the clone size; those that give it use once, few, many or a size class.

TRBJ2-3 TRBV4-1 . . CASSLIGDTQYF TGCGCCAGCAGCCTAATCGGAGATACGCAGTATTTT
TRBJ2-1 TRBV9 . TRBD1 CASSVEGARLDEQFF TGTGCCAGCAGCGTAGAGGGGGCGAGGTTGGATGAGCAGTTCTTC
TRBJ2-2 TRBV2 . . CASLVNTGELFF TGTGCCAGCCTTGTTAACACCGGGGAGCTGTTTTTT
TRBJ1-1 TRBV18 . TRBD1 CASSDQGAQAEAFF TGTGCCAGCTCAGATCAGGGGGCGCAGGCTGAAGCTTTCTTT
TRBJ1-4 TRBV7-9 once . CASSFSRNEKLFF TGTGCCAGCAGCTTTTCGAGAAATGAAAAACTGTTTTTT
TRBJ2-7 TRBV30 . . CAWSTASYEQYF TGTGCCTGGAGTACAGCCTCCTACGAGCAGTACTTC
TRBJ2-4 TRBV30 . . CAWSIQGRIGYF TGTGCCTGGAGTATCCAGGGAAGAATCGGGTACTTC
TRBJ2-1 TRBV7-2 . TRBD1 CASSPHADRVSYNEQFF TGTGCCAGCAGCCCACACGCGGACAGGGTATCCTACAATGAGCAGTTCTTC
TRBJ1-2 TRBV29-1 . TRBD1 CSVWTGDSNYGYTF TGCAGCGTTTGGACAGGGGATTCCAACTATGGCTACACCTTC
TRBJ1-5 TRBV27 . . CASSLSAARQEPQHF TGTGCCAGCAGTTTATCGGCGGCCCGGCAAGAGCCCCAGCATTTT
TRBJ2-5 TRBV20-1 few . CSAQRAETQYF TGCAGTGCCCAGAGGGCAGAGACCCAGTACTTC
TRBJ2-7 TRBV19 . TRBD1 CASSIVPGQGTTYEQYF TGTGCCAGTAGTATAGTCCCCGGACAGGGGACCACCTACGAGCAGTACTTC
TRBJ2-1 TRBV6-5 . TRBD2 CASSYDLRGGKEQFF TGTGCCAGCAGTTACGATCTTCGGGGGGGAAAAGAGCAGTTCTTC
TRBJ1-1 TRBV19 . TRBD1 CASSIDRWTGEAFF TGTGCCAGTAGTATAGACCGATGGACAGGTGAAGCTTTCTTT
TRBJ2-3 TRBV2 . . CASSLRWGEDTQYF TGTGCCAGCAGTCTACGTTGGGGGGAGGATACGCAGTATTTT
TRBJ2-5 TRBV29-1 . TRBD1 CSVLNRGHQETQYF TGCAGCGTTCTAAACAGGGGACATCAAGAGACCCAGTACTTC
TRBJ1-2 TRBV5-5 . . CASSLDTNGDGYTF TGTGCCAGCAGCTTGGATACAAACGGAGATGGCTACACCTTC
TRBJ1-2 TRBV29-1 . . CSVGGFDSNYGYTF TGCAGCGTTGGGGGTTTCGACAGTAACTATGGCTACACCTTC
TRBJ2-7 TRBV5-1 . . CASSKDIGGQYF TGCGCCAGCAGCAAGGATATCGGGGGGCAGTACTTC
TRBJ1-6 TRBV4-3 . . CASSQDLAVNSPLHF TGCGCCAGCAGCCAAGATTTGGCAGTAAATTCACCCCTCCACTTT
TRBJ2-6 TRBV19 . . CASSPTPPGANVLTF TGTGCCAGTAGCCCAACACCCCCTGGGGCCAACGTCCTGACTTTC
TRBJ1-2 TRBV6-5 . TRBD1 CASRTGGRNYGYTF TGTGCCAGCAGAACAGGGGGCCGTAACTATGGCTACACCTTC
TRBJ1-2 TRBV5-4 . TRBD1 CASSRDRGMANYGYTF TGTGCCAGCAGCAGGGACAGGGGAATGGCTAACTATGGCTACACCTTC
TRBJ2-2 TRBV9 . . CASSVAGQNTGELFF TGTGCCAGCAGCGTAGCAGGTCAAAACACCGGGGAGCTGTTTTTT
TRBJ2-5 TRBV28 . . CASSARDSGKETQYF TGTGCCAGCAGTGCAAGGGACTCGGGCAAAGAGACCCAGTACTTC
TRBJ1-2 TRBV28 . TRBD1 CASSHRDREYGYTF TGTGCCAGCAGCCACCGGGACAGGGAGTATGGCTACACCTTC
TRBJ1-6 TRBV7-2 . TRBD1 CASSPDRGLPLHF TGTGCCAGCAGTCCCGACAGGGGATTACCCCTCCACTTT
TRBJ1-2 TRBV30 . . CAWMGATHHYGYTF TGTGCCTGGATGGGGGCGACCCACCACTATGGCTACACCTTC
TRBJ1-1 TRBV10-3 . . CAIKGELNTEAFF TGTGCCATCAAGGGGGAGTTGAACACTGAAGCTTTCTTT
TRBJ2-7 TRBV10-3 . TRBD2 CARAGGDFYEQYF TGTGCCAGAGCGGGGGGTGACTTCTACGAGCAGTACTTC
TRBJ1-2 TRBV6-5 . . CASSPLGGVSGYTF TGTGCCAGCAGTCCCCTTGGGGGGGTGAGCGGCTACACCTTC
TRBJ2-1 TRBV10-3 . . CAITVGSGTDNEQFF TGTGCCATCACTGTGGGTAGCGGGACAGACAATGAGCAGTTCTTC
TRBJ1-2 TRBV6-4 . . CASSDSALRGGYTF TGTGCCAGCAGTGACTCAGCTTTGCGGGGTGGCTACACCTTC
TRBJ1-1 TRBV2 . . CARETGPNTEAFF TGTGCCAGGGAGACAGGCCCCAACACTGAAGCTTTCTTT
TRBJ2-1 TRBV11-2 . . CASSFSSRESSYNEQFF TGTGCCAGCAGCTTCTCATCTCGAGAAAGCTCCTACAATGAGCAGTTCTTC
TRBJ2-3 TRBV10-3 once . CAISGRRITEGDTQYF TGTGCCATTAGCGGCCGGAGAATAACCGAGGGAGATACGCAGTATTTT
TRBJ1-6 TRBV7-9 . . CASSLSGVNSPLHF TGTGCCAGCAGCTTATCAGGGGTGAATTCACCCCTCCACTTT
TRBJ2-1 TRBV5-6 . TRBD2 CASTATSGSLEQFF TGTGCCAGCACCGCGACTAGCGGGTCCCTCGAGCAGTTCTTC
TRBJ2-5 TRBV10-1 . . CASSEGGAGETQYF TGCGCCAGCAGTGAAGGCGGCGCGGGGGAGACCCAGTACTTC
TRBJ1-2 TRBV13 . . CASSPGSGNYGYTF TGTGCCAGCAGCCCCGGTTCTGGTAACTATGGCTACACCTTC
TRBJ2-3 TRBV18 . TRBD2 CASSPDRTSGTDTQYF TGTGCCAGCTCACCCGACAGGACTAGCGGCACAGATACGCAGTATTTT
TRBJ2-3 TRBV19 . . CASSSPSGTFFTDTQYF TGTGCCAGTAGTTCTCCGTCGGGGACTTTCTTCACAGATACGCAGTATTTT
TRBJ2-1 TRBV28 . TRBD2 CASSQAGGNNEQFF TGTGCCAGCAGCCAAGCGGGGGGGAACAATGAGCAGTTCTTC